What follows is one TCR beta chain and its context. These data are taken from a study of T-cell memory formation after mild COVID-19. In TCRdb, the 5' RACE reads were re-called with MiXCR into one record per CDR3 protein. Of 130,000 to 150,000 distinct CDR3 sequences in the sample, approximately 21% were seen once. V lost 6 bases to trimming and J lost 5 bases, with 17 bases between them. The V gene's germline CDR1 is SGHRS and CDR2 YFSETQ. This CDR3 contains 15 residues. The sample consisted of PBMCs or a T cell subset sorted from them (not recorded which). The source is an adult woman who had mild COVID-19 (a few samples of this study predate the infection). Cell type and time point are not known. This rearrangement joins TRBV5-1 to TRBJ2-2; D not resolved. CDR3 amino acids: CASTPAGATTGELFF. CDR3 bases: TGCGCCAGCACCCCTGCAGGAGCAACAACCGGGGAGCTGTTTTTT.